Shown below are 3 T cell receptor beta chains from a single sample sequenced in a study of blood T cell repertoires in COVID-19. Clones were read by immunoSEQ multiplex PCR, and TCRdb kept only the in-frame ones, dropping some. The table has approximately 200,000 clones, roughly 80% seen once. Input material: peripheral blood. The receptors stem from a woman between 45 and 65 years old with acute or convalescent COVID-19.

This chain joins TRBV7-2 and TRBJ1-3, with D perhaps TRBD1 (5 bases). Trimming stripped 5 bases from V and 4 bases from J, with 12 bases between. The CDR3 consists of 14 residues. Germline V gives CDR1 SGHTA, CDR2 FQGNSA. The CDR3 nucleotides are TGTGCCAGCAGCCCCGGGGGGGGAGGAAACACCATATATTTT. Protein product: CASSPGGGGNTIYF.

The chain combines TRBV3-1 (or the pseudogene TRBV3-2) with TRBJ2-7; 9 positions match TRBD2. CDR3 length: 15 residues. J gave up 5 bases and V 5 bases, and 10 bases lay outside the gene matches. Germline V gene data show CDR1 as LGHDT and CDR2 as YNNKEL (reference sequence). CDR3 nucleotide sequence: TGTGCCAGCAGCACGCGGGGGGGTCGGACCCACGAGCAGTACTTC. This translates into CASSTRGGRTHEQYF.

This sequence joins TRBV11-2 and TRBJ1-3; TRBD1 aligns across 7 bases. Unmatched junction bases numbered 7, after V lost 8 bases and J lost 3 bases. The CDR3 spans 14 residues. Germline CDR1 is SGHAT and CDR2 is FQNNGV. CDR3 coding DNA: TGTGCCAGCGGGACTGGACAGGTTGGAAACACCATATATTTT. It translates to CASGTGQVGNTIYF.